The 24 T cell receptor beta chains below all came from one sample that was sequenced in a study of regulatory T cells in long-lasting Graves disease. iRepertoire HTBI primers and Arm-PCR of CDR3 regions built TCR beta libraries. A single record per CDR3 protein comes from TCRdb applying MiXCR to the multiplex PCR reads. The sample yields 360,000 or so distinct CDR3 sequences, approximately 12% seen once. Sample time point: newly diagnosed GD, antithyroid drugs for less than 3 months. With RNA extracted from PBMCs as input, the TCR library was made. This sample also appeared in a second study, on T cells in Graves' hyperthyroidism and ophthalmopathy.

The material sequenced was peripheral blood mononuclear cells (PBMCs), taken at new diagnosis, from a patient treated with antithyroid drugs. The receptors derive from a woman between 18 and 29 years old with Graves disease.

This clonotype was seen at least ten times. The rearrangement uses TRBV20-1 and TRBJ2-7, with TRBD2 matching 8 bases. The CDR3 runs to 15 residues. Germline-derived CDR1 and CDR2 are DFQATT and SNEGSKA (reference sequence). With 0 bases clipped from V and 2 bases from J, the junction kept 6 bases outside the gene matches. CDR3 in DNA: TGCAGTGCTAGAGATCCCCGCGGGAGGCCCTACGAGCAGTACTTC. Translation: CSARDPRGRPYEQYF.

This clonotype was detected only a few times. V is TRBV27 and J is TRBJ2-1; no reliable D call. CDR3 length equals 14 residues. Germline values: CDR1 MNHEY, CDR2 SMNVEV (reference sequence). V was trimmed by 3 bases and J by 4 bases, leaving 10 bases between them. The CDR3 nucleotides read TGTGCCAGCAGTTTTGATCCAATTTACAATGAGCAGTTCTTC. Protein product: CASSFDPIYNEQFF.

V and J are TRBV7-3 and TRBJ2-2; a weak D match, TRBD2 (6 bases). Between the trimmed V and J ends, which lost 6 bases and 5 bases, there was a span of 19 bases. The germline V gene encodes CDR1 SGHTA and CDR2 FQGTGA. The CDR3 is 16 residues long. The CDR3: CASRVTAQAGTGELFF. CDR3 nucleotides: TGTGCCAGCAGGGTGACAGCTCAGGCGGGAACCGGGGAGCTGTTTTTT.

There are many counts of this clonotype. Written as DNA, the CDR3 is TGTGCCAGCAGTGGGTTGAGTGGCACTGAAGCTTTCTTT. The encoded protein is CASSGLSGTEAFF. The chain couples TRBV6-1 to TRBJ1-1; D gene uncertain. Germline loops: CDR1 MNHNS, CDR2 SASEGT. V lost 4 bases and J lost 4, with 10 bases in between. CDR3 size: 13 residues.

This clonotype was seen repeatedly, ten times or more. The gene calls are TRBV19 and TRBJ1-1; TRBD1 agrees at 8 bases. The CDR3 loop spans 15 amino acids. The J segment lost 4 bases and the V segment lost 6 bases, leaving 10 bases of the junction unmatched. Per germline, CDR1 LNHDA and CDR2 SQIVND (reference sequence). CDR3 protein: CASSLSTGAVTEAFF. DNA for the CDR3: TGTGCCAGTAGCCTCTCGACAGGGGCTGTCACTGAAGCTTTCTTT.

This clonotype showed up many times. An end of the junction differs from the germline gene, which may be a read error. This chain joins TRBV27 and TRBJ2-2, with 10 bases identical to TRBD1. The V gene's germline CDR1 is MNHEY and CDR2 SMNVEV (reference sequence). This CDR3 comprises 14 residues. CDR3 coding DNA: TGTGCCAGCAGGCGACAGGGGGCAAACGGGGAACTGTTTTTT. Protein sequence: CASRRQGANGELFF.

The chain couples TRBV7-6 to TRBJ2-1, with 11 bases lining up with TRBD2. After removal of 6 bases from V and 7 bases from J, the junction contained 8 bases not matched to a gene. The CDR3 runs to 15 residues. Per the germline V gene, CDR1 is SGHVS and CDR2 is FNYEAQ. CDR3 DNA sequence: TGTGCCAGCAGTCGAACTAGCGGGAGACGGAATGAGCAGTTCTTC. Its translation: CASSRTSGRRNEQFF. The whole variable domain, filled in from reference TRBV7-6 and TRBJ2-1, reads GAGVSQSPRYKVTKRGQDVALRCDPISGHVSLYWYRQALGQGPEFLTYFNYEAQQDKSGLPNDRFSAERPEGSISTLTIQRTEQRDSAMYRCASSRTSGRRNEQFFGPGTRLTVL.

In this sample, this clonotype turned up many times. The chain uses TRBV11-2 and TRBJ2-7, with 8 bases that match TRBD1. V gave up 5 bases and J gave up 3 bases; unmatched junction bases: 6. CDR3 length: 14 amino acids. CDR1 is SGHAT, CDR2 FQNNGV, per germline. The CDR3 coding sequence is TGTGCCAGCAGCCGCTTAACAGGGGGCTACGAGCAGTACTTC. As protein: CASSRLTGGYEQYF.

This clonotype has ten or more counts. The chain couples TRBV2 to TRBJ1-2, with D uncertain. CDR1 SNHLY and CDR2 FYNNEI come from the germline V gene. Trimming left V 7 bases short and J 0 bases short, with 9 bases between. This CDR3 spans 13 amino acids. Here the CDR3 reads CASTRGTNYGYTF. CDR3 coding DNA: TGTGCCAGCACAAGAGGTACTAACTATGGCTACACCTTC.

The chain links TRBV9 to TRBJ2-7; TRBD2 matches at 9 bases. The CDR3 runs to 14 residues. CDR1 is SGDLS and CDR2 is YYNGEE in the germline V gene. V lost 1 base to trimming and J lost 3 bases; unmatched junction nucleotides: 2. The CDR3 DNA follows: TGTGCCAGCAGCGTAAGCGGGGGGAGCTACGAGCAGTACTTC. Translated: CASSVSGGSYEQYF.

There are many counts of this clonotype. The chain combines TRBV7-2 with TRBJ2-7; 11 bases are shared with TRBD1. This CDR3 has 15 amino acids. Germline lookup yields CDR1 SGHTA and CDR2 FQGNSA. V gave up 2 bases and J gave up 7 bases; unmatched junction bases: 7. CDR3 region: CASSLRGQGVGEQYF. CDR3 DNA sequence: TGTGCCAGCAGCTTACGGGGACAGGGGGTTGGGGAGCAGTACTTC.

This clonotype was observed at least ten times. The chain joins TRBV6-2 or TRBV6-3 to TRBJ1-1; tentatively, D is TRBD1 (5 bases). The CDR3 has 15 amino acids. Trimming left V 3 bases short and J 4 bases short, with 15 bases between. The germline V gene encodes CDR1 MNHEY and CDR2 SVGEGT. In DNA form, the CDR3 reads TGTGCCAGCAGTTATCTTCGTCAGGGAGGCACTGAAGCTTTCTTT. This encodes CASSYLRQGGTEAFF.

This clonotype appeared many times. V gene TRBV7-8 combines with J gene TRBJ1-2, with D unresolved. The CDR3 contains 11 residues. Trimming removed 5 bases at V and 13 bases at J, with 14 bases between. From germline, CDR1 is SGHVS and CDR2 FQNEAQ. CDR3 sequence: CASSPRTDLTF. CDR3 DNA sequence: TGTGCCAGCAGCCCCCGGACGGATCTCACCTTC.

The table lists this clonotype with many counts. The gene calls are TRBV7-2 and TRBJ2-1; 10 bases are shared with TRBD2. CDR1 and CDR2 from the germline V gene are SGHTA and FQGNSA. The CDR3 is made up of 16 amino acids. The trim removed 3 bases at V and 4 bases at J, leaving 6 bases unmatched. The CDR3 spells CASSLTLAGVYNEQFF. CDR3 sequence (DNA): TGTGCCAGCAGCTTGACCCTAGCGGGAGTGTACAATGAGCAGTTCTTC.

The chain carries TRBV20-1 and TRBJ2-1, with 15 bases that match TRBD2. The CDR3 is made up of 15 amino acids. V lost 5 bases to trimming and J lost 12 bases; unmatched junction nucleotides: 11. Germline V gene sequence: CDR1 DFQATT, CDR2 SNEGSKA (reference sequence). The CDR3 loop is CSAFRGLAGGEGQFF. The CDR3 DNA reads TGCAGTGCTTTCCGAGGACTAGCGGGGGGGGAGGGGCAGTTCTTC.

The CDR3 reads CASSQDFKENYGYTF. CDR3 DNA sequence: TGTGCCAGCAGCCAAGATTTTAAGGAGAACTATGGCTACACCTTC. The chain carries TRBV4-2 and TRBJ1-2; D gene unclear. The germline V gene encodes CDR1 LGHNA and CDR2 YNFKEQ. Trimming stripped 0 bases from V and 2 bases from J, with 10 bases between. CDR3 length: 15 amino acids.

The rearrangement uses TRBV20-1 and TRBJ2-1; D uncertain. Germline-derived CDR1 and CDR2 are DFQATT and SNEGSKA (reference sequence). With 4 bases removed from V and 0 bases from J, the gap between germline ends came to 10 bases. This CDR3 is built from 14 residues. The CDR3 nucleotides are TGCAGTGCTAACCTAGTTAGCTCCTACAATGAGCAGTTCTTC. Translated: CSANLVSSYNEQFF.

This clonotype was picked up many times. J is TRBJ2-7 and V is TRBV9; D gene ambiguous. CDR1 and CDR2 from the germline V gene are SGDLS and YYNGEE. The V end was cut by 0 bases, the J end by 1 base, with 11 bases between. The CDR3 consists of 15 residues. The CDR3 DNA follows: TGTGCCAGCAGCGTAGCCCCCCACCCATCCTACGAGCAGTACTTC. Translation gives CASSVAPHPSYEQYF.

Note on this clonotype: Being one base from a much bigger clone, this may be a read error. The rearrangement joins TRBV28 to TRBJ1-5, with TRBD1 matching 8 bases. Germline CDR1 MDHEN, CDR2 SYDVKM. V shed 2 bases, J shed 4 bases, and the junction held 7 bases outside the gene matches. CDR3 size: 16 residues. CDR3 region: CASSLMSGQGNQPQHF. CDR3 DNA sequence: TGTGCCAGCAGTTTAATGTCCGGACAGGGAAATCAGCCCCAGCATTTT.

This clonotype has ten or more counts. V and J are TRBV7-8 and TRBJ2-1, with TRBD2 identical over 7 bases. CDR3 size: 19 residues. V was clipped by 1 base and J by 7 bases; unmatched bases: 19. The V gene's germline CDR1 is SGHVS and CDR2 FQNEAQ. The CDR3 region is CASSLVGGMRSGIRNEQFF. CDR3 bases: TGTGCCAGCAGCTTAGTTGGGGGGATGAGAAGCGGGATTAGGAATGAGCAGTTCTTC.

The rearrangement uses TRBV24-1 and TRBJ2-1; D is undetermined. Germline V gene lookup returns CDR1 KGHDR and CDR2 SFDVKD. The length of the CDR3 is 14 residues. Trimming cost V 2 bases and J 8 bases, with 12 bases left between them. The CDR3 loop reads CATSDSSPWDEQFF. The CDR3 region has the DNA TGTGCCACCAGTGATTCGAGCCCTTGGGATGAGCAGTTCTTC.

Remarks on this clonotype: A clone one base away is much larger, so this may be a read error. CDR3 protein: CASSLDRGGSSYNEQFF. In nucleotides, the CDR3 is TGTGCCAGCAGCTTAGACAGAGGCGGGAGCTCCTACAATGAGCAGTTCTTC. V gene TRBV7-2 combines with J gene TRBJ2-1, with 7 bases fitting TRBD2. Germline V lookup: CDR1 SGHTA, CDR2 FQGNSA. The CDR3 has 17 amino acids. Trimming at V came to 1 base and at J to 0 bases, leaving 6 bases not matched to a gene.

At least ten counts were recorded for this clonotype. The V and J genes are TRBV2 and TRBJ2-2; D ambiguous. V gave up 5 bases and J gave up 4 bases, with 14 bases separating them. The CDR3 loop spans 15 amino acids. Germline V gene lookup returns CDR1 SNHLY and CDR2 FYNNEI. The DNA for the CDR3 is TGTGCCAGCAGTTTTAGGCCGTCCGGCACCGGGGAGCTGTTTTTT. This gives the protein CASSFRPSGTGELFF.

This clonotype was counted ten times or more. V gene TRBV30 combines with J gene TRBJ1-2; D might be TRBD1 (5 bases). The V gene's germline CDR1 is GTSNPN and CDR2 SVGIG (reference sequence). Trimming removed 5 bases from V and 4 bases from J, with 11 bases in between. The CDR3 covers 12 residues. CDR3 nucleotide sequence: TGTGCCTGGCCGGGGGGGGGCTATGGCTACACCTTC. Its protein is CAWPGGGYGYTF.